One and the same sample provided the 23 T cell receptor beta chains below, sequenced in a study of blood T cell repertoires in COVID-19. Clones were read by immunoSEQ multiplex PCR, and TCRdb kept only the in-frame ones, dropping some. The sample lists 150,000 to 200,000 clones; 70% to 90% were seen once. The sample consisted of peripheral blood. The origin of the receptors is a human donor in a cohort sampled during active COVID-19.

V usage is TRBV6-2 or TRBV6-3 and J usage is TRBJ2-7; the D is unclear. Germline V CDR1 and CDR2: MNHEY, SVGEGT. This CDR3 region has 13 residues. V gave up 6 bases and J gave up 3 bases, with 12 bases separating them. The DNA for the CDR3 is TGTGCCAGCAGCCAATACACCCACTACGAGCAGTACTTC. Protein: CASSQYTHYEQYF.

The chain's CDR3 is CAISAGLDSDEQYF. For the CDR3, the DNA is TGTGCCATCAGTGCGGGACTAGATTCGGACGAGCAGTACTTC. This chain joins TRBV10-3 and TRBJ2-7; 8 nucleotides line up with TRBD2. The CDR3 totals 14 residues. The V and J ends lost 4 bases and 5 bases, in that order; junction bases with no gene match: 7. The germline V gene has CDR1 ENHRY and CDR2 SYGVKD.

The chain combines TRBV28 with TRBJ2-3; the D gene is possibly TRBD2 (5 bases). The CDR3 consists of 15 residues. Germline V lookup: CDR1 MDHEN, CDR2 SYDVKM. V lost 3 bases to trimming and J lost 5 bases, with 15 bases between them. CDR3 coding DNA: TGTGCCAGCAGTTTGCCGGAGACGAGGGTAGATACGCAGTATTTT. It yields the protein CASSLPETRVDTQYF.

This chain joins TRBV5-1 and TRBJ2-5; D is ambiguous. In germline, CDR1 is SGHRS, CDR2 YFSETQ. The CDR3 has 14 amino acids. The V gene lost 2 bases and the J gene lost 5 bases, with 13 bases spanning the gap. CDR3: CASSFTIGWETQYF. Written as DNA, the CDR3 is TGCGCCAGCAGCTTTACTATCGGTTGGGAGACCCAGTACTTC.

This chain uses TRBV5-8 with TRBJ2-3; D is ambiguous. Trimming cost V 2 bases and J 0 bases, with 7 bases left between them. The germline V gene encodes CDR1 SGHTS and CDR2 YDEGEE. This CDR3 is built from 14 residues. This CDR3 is CASSLNPSTDTQYF. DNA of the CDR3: TGTGCCAGCAGCTTAAATCCTAGCACAGATACGCAGTATTTT.

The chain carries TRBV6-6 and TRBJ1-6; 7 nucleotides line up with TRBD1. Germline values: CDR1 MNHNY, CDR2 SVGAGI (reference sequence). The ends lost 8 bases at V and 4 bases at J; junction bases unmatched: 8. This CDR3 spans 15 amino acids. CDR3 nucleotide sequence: TGTGCCAGCGGTGACAGGGAACCTTATAATTCACCCCTCCACTTT. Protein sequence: CASGDREPYNSPLHF.

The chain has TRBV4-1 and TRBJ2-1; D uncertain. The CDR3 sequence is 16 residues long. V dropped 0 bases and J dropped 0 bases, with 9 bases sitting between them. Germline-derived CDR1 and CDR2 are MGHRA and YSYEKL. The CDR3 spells CASSQEERSSYNEQFF. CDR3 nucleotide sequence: TGCGCCAGCAGCCAAGAGGAGAGAAGCTCCTACAATGAGCAGTTCTTC.

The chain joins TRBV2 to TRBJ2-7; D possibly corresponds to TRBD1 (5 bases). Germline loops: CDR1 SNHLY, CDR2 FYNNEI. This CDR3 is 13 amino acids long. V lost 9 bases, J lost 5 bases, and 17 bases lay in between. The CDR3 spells CASRGHGEDEQYF. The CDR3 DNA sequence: TGTGCCAGTCGCGGACATGGTGAGGACGAGCAGTACTTC.

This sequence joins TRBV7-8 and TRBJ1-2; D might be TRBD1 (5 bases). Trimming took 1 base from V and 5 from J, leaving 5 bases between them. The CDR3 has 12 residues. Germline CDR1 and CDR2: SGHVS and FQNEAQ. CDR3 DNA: TGTGCCAGCAGCTTAGAGGGGTATGGCTACACCTTC. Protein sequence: CASSLEGYGYTF.

The CDR3 protein is CASTRGGGNEKLFF. The DNA of the CDR3 is TGTGCCAGTACCCGGGGGGGAGGAAATGAAAAACTGTTTTTT. V gene TRBV19 combines with J gene TRBJ1-4, with D maybe TRBD1 (5 bases). Germline V gene sequence: CDR1 LNHDA, CDR2 SQIVND (reference sequence). The CDR3 sequence is 14 residues long. The V gene lost 7 bases and the J gene lost 5 bases, with 14 bases spanning the gap.

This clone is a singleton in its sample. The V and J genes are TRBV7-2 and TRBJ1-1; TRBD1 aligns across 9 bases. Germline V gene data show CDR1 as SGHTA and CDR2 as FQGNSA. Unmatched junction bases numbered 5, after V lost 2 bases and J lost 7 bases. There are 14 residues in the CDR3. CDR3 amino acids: CASSLTGGTFEAFF. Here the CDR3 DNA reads TGTGCCAGCAGCTTAACAGGGGGCACATTTGAAGCTTTCTTT.

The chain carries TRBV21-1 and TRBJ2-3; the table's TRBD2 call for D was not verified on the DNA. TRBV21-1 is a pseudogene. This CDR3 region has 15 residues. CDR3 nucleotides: TGTGCCATCCCCACTCTAGCGGCACCCACAGATACGCAGTATTTT. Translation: CAIPTLAAPTDTQYF.

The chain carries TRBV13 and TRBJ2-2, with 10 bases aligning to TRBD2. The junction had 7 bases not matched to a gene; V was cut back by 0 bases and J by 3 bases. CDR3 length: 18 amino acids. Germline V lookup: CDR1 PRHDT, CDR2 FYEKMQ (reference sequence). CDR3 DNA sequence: TGTGCCAGCAGCTTAGGCCTAGCGGGGGCCCGGGACACCGGGGAGCTGTTTTTT. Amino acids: CASSLGLAGARDTGELFF.

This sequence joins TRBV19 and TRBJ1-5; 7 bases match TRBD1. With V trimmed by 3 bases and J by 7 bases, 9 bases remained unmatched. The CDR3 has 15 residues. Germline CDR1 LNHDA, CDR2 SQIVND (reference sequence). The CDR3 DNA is TGTGCCAGTAGTATTACTCACAGGGGTGGCCAGCCCCAGCATTTT. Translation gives CASSITHRGGQPQHF.

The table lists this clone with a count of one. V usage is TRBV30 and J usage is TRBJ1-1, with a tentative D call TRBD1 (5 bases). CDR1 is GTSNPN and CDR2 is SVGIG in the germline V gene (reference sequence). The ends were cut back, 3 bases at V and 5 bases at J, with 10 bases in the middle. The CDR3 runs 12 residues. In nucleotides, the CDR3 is TGTGCCTGGAGGCGGGGGGATACTGAAGCTTTCTTT. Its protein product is CAWRRGDTEAFF.

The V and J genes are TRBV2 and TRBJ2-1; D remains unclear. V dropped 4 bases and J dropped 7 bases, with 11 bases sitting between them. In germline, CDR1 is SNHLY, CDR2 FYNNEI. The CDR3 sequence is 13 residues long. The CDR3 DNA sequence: TGTGCCAGCAGTGCATTAGCCACAAATGAGCAGTTCTTC. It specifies CASSALATNEQFF. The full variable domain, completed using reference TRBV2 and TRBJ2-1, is EPEVTQTPSHQVTQMGQEVILRCVPISNHLYFYWYRQILGQKVEFLVSFYNNEISEKSEIFDDQFSVERPDGSNFTLKIRSTKLEDSAMYFCASSALATNEQFFGPGTRLTVL.

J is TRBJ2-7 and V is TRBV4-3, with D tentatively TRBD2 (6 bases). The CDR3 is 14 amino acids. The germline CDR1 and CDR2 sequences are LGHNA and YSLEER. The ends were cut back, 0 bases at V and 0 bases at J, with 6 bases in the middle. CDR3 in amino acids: CASSQETSSYEQYF. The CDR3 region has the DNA TGCGCCAGCAGCCAAGAGACTAGCTCCTACGAGCAGTACTTC.

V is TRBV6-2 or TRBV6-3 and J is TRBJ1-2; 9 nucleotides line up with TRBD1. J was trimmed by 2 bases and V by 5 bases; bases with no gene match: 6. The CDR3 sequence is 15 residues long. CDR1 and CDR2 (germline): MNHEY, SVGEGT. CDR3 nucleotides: TGTGCCAGCAGTGGAGGGACAGGGCTGAACTATGGCTACACCTTC. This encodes CASSGGTGLNYGYTF.

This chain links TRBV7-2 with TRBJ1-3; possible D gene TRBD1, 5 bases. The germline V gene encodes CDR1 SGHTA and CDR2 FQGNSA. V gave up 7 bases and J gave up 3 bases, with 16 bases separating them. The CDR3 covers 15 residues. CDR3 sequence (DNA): TGTGCCAGCACCCTAAACGGGGGAGGTGGAAACACCATATATTTT. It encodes CASTLNGGGGNTIYF.

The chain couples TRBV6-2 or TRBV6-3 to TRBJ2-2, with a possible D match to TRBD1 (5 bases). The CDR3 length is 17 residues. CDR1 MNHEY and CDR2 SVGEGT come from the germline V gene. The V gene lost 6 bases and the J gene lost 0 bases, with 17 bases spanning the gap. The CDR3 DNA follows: TGTGCCAGCAGCCCAGTGGGGCCCTACGCGAACACCGGGGAGCTGTTTTTT. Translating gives CASSPVGPYANTGELFF.

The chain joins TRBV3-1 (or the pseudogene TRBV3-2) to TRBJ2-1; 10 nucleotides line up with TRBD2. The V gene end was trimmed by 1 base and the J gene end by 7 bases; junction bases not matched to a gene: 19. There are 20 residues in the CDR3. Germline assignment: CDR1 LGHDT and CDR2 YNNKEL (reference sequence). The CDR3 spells CASSQAQREGPKYLRNEQFF. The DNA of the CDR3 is TGTGCCAGCAGCCAAGCCCAGCGGGAGGGCCCGAAATATTTACGGAATGAGCAGTTCTTC.

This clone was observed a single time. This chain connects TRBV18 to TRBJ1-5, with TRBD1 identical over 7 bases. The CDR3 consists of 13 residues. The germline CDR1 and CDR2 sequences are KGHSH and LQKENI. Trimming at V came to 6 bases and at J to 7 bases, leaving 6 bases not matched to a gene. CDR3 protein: CASSRRGQQPQHF. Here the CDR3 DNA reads TGTGCCAGCTCGCGGAGGGGGCAACAGCCCCAGCATTTT.

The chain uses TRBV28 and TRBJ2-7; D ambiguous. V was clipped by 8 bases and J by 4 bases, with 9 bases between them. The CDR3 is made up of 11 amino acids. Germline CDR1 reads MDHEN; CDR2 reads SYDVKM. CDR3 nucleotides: TGTGCCAGCCAGTTTTGGTACGAGCAGTACTTC. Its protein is CASQFWYEQYF.